A single sample is the source of the 20 T cell receptor beta chains below, sequenced in a study of cytomegalovirus exposure and HLA in healthy donors. 60 Vbeta and 13 Jbeta primers were used in PCR. This table comes from immunoSEQ multiplex PCR, and its TCRdb copy is limited to in-frame clones, with some not included. The sample records about 140,000 clones, just over 70% being singletons. Material for sequencing was PBMCs. These receptors were obtained from a woman between 25 and 40 years old in good health and CMV-seronegative.

This clone was observed once. This sequence joins TRBV7-2 and TRBJ1-1; 7 bases map to TRBD1. The CDR3 is 13 residues long. The trim removed 1 base at V and 8 bases at J, leaving 4 bases unmatched. Per germline, CDR1 SGHTA and CDR2 FQGNSA. CDR3 amino acids: CASSLGVDREAFF. CDR3 nucleotides: TGTGCCAGCAGCTTAGGGGTGGACAGGGAAGCTTTCTTT.

This clone was detected a few times. The rearrangement joins TRBV28 to TRBJ2-7; 11 bases align to TRBD2. Germline loops: CDR1 MDHEN, CDR2 SYDVKM. Losses at the gene ends were 2 bases for V and 2 bases for J; bases not matched to a gene: 5. CDR3 length: 16 amino acids. The CDR3 region has the DNA TGTGCCAGCAGTTTAGCCACTAGCGGGAGAACCTACGAGCAGTACTTC. Translating it yields CASSLATSGRTYEQYF. The variable domain in full, completed from reference TRBV28 and TRBJ2-7, reads DVKVTQSSRYLVKRTGEKVFLECVQDMDHENMFWYRQDPGLGLRLIYFSYDVKMKEKGDIPEGYSVSREKKERFSLILESASTNQTSMYLCASSLATSGRTYEQYFGPGTRLTVT.

V is TRBV19 and J is TRBJ1-2; TRBD1 agrees at 7 bases. This CDR3 has 14 residues. Germline loops: CDR1 LNHDA, CDR2 SQIVND (reference sequence). V gave up 4 bases and J gave up 4 bases; unmatched junction bases: 6. The DNA for the CDR3 is TGTGCCAGTAGTACGAGGGACAGAATCTATGGCTACACCTTC. Its translation: CASSTRDRIYGYTF.

The chain combines TRBV27 with TRBJ2-2; D may be TRBD1 (7 bases). Trimming shortened V by 6 bases and J by 3 bases, and 17 bases separated the two germline ends. Germline values: CDR1 MNHEY, CDR2 SMNVEV (reference sequence). This CDR3 comprises 16 residues. CDR3 region: CASSSYRGGHTGELFF. Here the CDR3 DNA reads TGTGCCAGCAGCTCTTACAGGGGAGGACACACCGGGGAGCTGTTTTTT.

J is TRBJ1-1 and V is TRBV19; tentative D call: TRBD1 (5 bases). Germline V gene sequence: CDR1 LNHDA, CDR2 SQIVND (reference sequence). With 5 bases removed from V and 3 bases from J, the gap between germline ends came to 10 bases. The CDR3 spans 13 residues. The DNA for the CDR3 is TGTGCCAGTAGTGAGACAGTGGACACTGAAGCTTTCTTT. Amino acid sequence: CASSETVDTEAFF. The full variable domain, rest sourced from reference TRBV19 and TRBJ1-1, is DGGITQSPKYLFRKEGQNVTLSCEQNLNHDAMYWYRQDPGQGLRLIYYSQIVNDFQKGDIAEGYSVSREKKESFPLTVTSAQKNPTAFYLCASSETVDTEAFFGQGTRLTVV.

The chain carries TRBV9 and TRBJ2-5; TRBD2 matches 9 bases. Per the germline V gene, CDR1 is SGDLS and CDR2 is YYNGEE. The CDR3 sequence is 18 residues long. Trimming at V came to 0 bases and at J to 5 bases, leaving 14 bases not matched to a gene. CDR3 bases: TGTGCCAGCAGCGTAGGGGGTGGCGGGGGGGCGACAGGGGAGACCCAGTACTTC. Translated: CASSVGGGGGATGETQYF.

This clone has only one observation. The J gene is TRBJ1-2, the V gene TRBV4-1; D remains unclear. The CDR3 runs 15 residues. Trimming stripped 1 base from V and 4 bases from J, with 13 bases between. The germline V gene has CDR1 MGHRA and CDR2 YSYEKL. CDR3 residues: CASSQGHQDFYGYTF. The DNA of the CDR3 is TGCGCCAGCAGCCAAGGACATCAAGATTTCTATGGCTACACCTTC.

V is TRBV5-1 and J is TRBJ2-3; D not certain. With 5 bases removed from V and 4 bases from J, the gap between germline ends came to 17 bases. Germline V lookup: CDR1 SGHRS, CDR2 YFSETQ. There are 15 residues in the CDR3. The CDR3 bases are TGCGCCAGCAGACGCCAAGGAAGAGAGGCAGATACGCAGTATTTT. Translating it yields CASRRQGREADTQYF.

In this sample, this clone turned up a few times. The chain combines TRBV18 with TRBJ2-1; 14 nucleotides match TRBD2. Per the germline V gene, CDR1 is KGHSH and CDR2 is LQKENI. This CDR3 region has 15 residues. After removal of 4 bases from V and 10 bases from J, the junction contained 6 bases not matched to a gene. This chain's CDR3 is CASSLGLAGETEQFF. CDR3 in DNA: TGTGCCAGCTCACTGGGACTAGCGGGGGAAACAGAGCAGTTCTTC.

This clone was detected a few times. The J gene is TRBJ1-5, the V gene TRBV7-9; 7 nucleotides align to TRBD1. Trimming took 5 bases from V and 2 from J; bases not matched to a gene: 3. The CDR3 runs 14 residues. Germline V gene data show CDR1 as SEHNR and CDR2 as FQNEAQ (reference sequence). CDR3 DNA: TGTGCCAGCAGCCCAGGACAGGGCAATCAGCCCCAGCATTTT. This codes for CASSPGQGNQPQHF. Complete variable domain (other parts from reference TRBV7-9 and TRBJ1-5): DTGVSQNPRHKITKRGQNVTFRCDPISEHNRLYWYRQTLGQGPEFLTYFQNEAQLEKSRLLSDRFSAERPKGSFSTLEIQRTEQGDSAMYLCASSPGQGNQPQHFGDGTRLSIL.

CDR3 sequence (DNA): TGTGCCAGCTCAAAACTAGCGGGGGCCCTCTGGGATGAGCAGTTCTTC. This translates into CASSKLAGALWDEQFF. The chain recombines TRBV18 with TRBJ2-1; 11 bases fit TRBD2. The CDR3 runs 16 residues. V gave up 5 bases and J gave up 8 bases; unmatched junction bases: 11. Germline CDR1 and CDR2: KGHSH and LQKENI.

The genes are TRBV7-8 and TRBJ1-6, with 12 bases identical to TRBD1. The CDR3 spans 17 residues. Unmatched junction bases numbered 7, after V lost 3 bases and J lost 7 bases. Germline assignment: CDR1 SGHVS and CDR2 FQNEAQ. The CDR3 DNA follows: TGTGCCAGCAGCTTCCCGGGACAGGGGGCTCGGAATTCACCCCTCCACTTT. Translating gives CASSFPGQGARNSPLHF.

V gene TRBV11-1 combines with J gene TRBJ2-3; the match to TRBD2 covers 13 bases. The trim removed 2 bases at V and 5 bases at J, leaving 1 base unmatched. Germline V gene sequence: CDR1 SGHAT, CDR2 FQDESV (reference sequence). The CDR3 contains 15 residues. CDR3 sequence (DNA): TGTGCCAGCAGCTTAAGGACTAGCGGGAGAGATACGCAGTATTTT. Its translation is CASSLRTSGRDTQYF.

The gene calls are TRBV7-2 and TRBJ2-3; 10 bases match TRBD1. J lost 3 bases, V lost 3 bases, and 6 bases had no gene match. The CDR3 loop spans 16 amino acids. Germline V gene lookup returns CDR1 SGHTA and CDR2 FQGNSA. The CDR3 DNA reads TGTGCCAGCAGCTTCCCGACAGGGGGCGCGACAGATACGCAGTATTTT. The encoded protein is CASSFPTGGATDTQYF.

The V call is TRBV5-1, the J call TRBJ2-7, with 13 bases identical to TRBD2. V dropped 2 bases and J dropped 6; count of bases not matched to a gene: 8. The CDR3 contains 16 residues. Germline loops: CDR1 SGHRS, CDR2 YFSETQ. This CDR3 is CASSLLAGGPSVEQYF. In DNA, the CDR3 is TGCGCCAGCAGCTTACTAGCGGGAGGGCCCAGCGTCGAGCAGTACTTC.

The genes are TRBV4-1 and TRBJ2-6, with unresolved D. The CDR3 length is 21 residues. Germline V gene sequence: CDR1 MGHRA, CDR2 YSYEKL. Trimming pared 3 bases from V and 1 base from J, leaving 25 bases between. This CDR3 is CASSHDDVVAAERSGANVLTF. The CDR3 coding sequence is TGCGCCAGCAGCCATGATGATGTCGTAGCAGCTGAACGTTCTGGGGCCAACGTCCTGACTTTC.

In the case of this clone: An end of the junction does not agree with germline; a read error may underlie this. The gene calls are TRBV7-9 and TRBJ1-6; D is unclear. Per the germline V gene, CDR1 is SEHNR and CDR2 is FQNEAQ (reference sequence). This CDR3 is 16 amino acids long. The CDR3 nucleotides read TGTTCCAGCAGCTTAGGCGCGTCCCCCTATAATTCACCCCTCCACTTT. Translated: CSSSLGASPYNSPLHF.

This clone was found a few times. This sequence joins TRBV9 and TRBJ1-6, with 8 bases aligning to TRBD1. CDR3 size: 18 residues. From germline, CDR1 is SGDLS and CDR2 YYNGEE. The V segment lost 3 bases and the J segment 9 bases; nucleotides outside the gene matches: 17. The DNA for the CDR3 is TGTGCCAGCAGCGCCACCCGCATCCTACAGGGGGACAGTTCACCCCTCCACTTT. Its translation: CASSATRILQGDSSPLHF.

V gene TRBV29-1 combines with J gene TRBJ2-3; possible D gene TRBD2, 6 bases. Per the germline V gene, CDR1 is SQVTM and CDR2 is ANQGSEA. The length of the CDR3 is 14 residues. V lost 5 bases, J lost 4 bases, and 16 bases lay in between. CDR3 loop: CSVQLRDLADTQYF. CDR3 nucleotide sequence: TGCAGCGTTCAACTGCGGGACCTGGCAGATACGCAGTATTTT.

The chain joins TRBV5-1 to TRBJ2-5; unclear D gene. The length of the CDR3 is 13 residues. V was shortened by 0 bases and J by 1 base, with 4 bases between the two germline ends. CDR1 and CDR2 from the germline V gene are SGHRS and YFSETQ. The CDR3: CASSLDTQETQYF. The CDR3 nucleotides are TGCGCCAGCAGCTTGGACACCCAAGAGACCCAGTACTTC.